The sequence of this T cell receptor (beta chain) was determined in a study of tumor-infiltrating lymphocytes in primary liver carcinoma listed by TCRdb under 2017. For the wider study: Of the five patients (three men and two women, aged 30 to 69 years), four had hepatocellular carcinoma and one had combined HCC and intrahepatic cholangiocarcinoma. The five patients had tumors of stage T1-T3 N0M0, with maximum diameters ranging from about 4 to 11 cm. Reproducibility between technical replicate repertoires was high, with correlation coefficients above 0.95 and mean shared-clone rates roughly 0.87. TCRbeta repertoire sequencing, expression microarrays and whole-exome sequencing were combined in the study across five regions of each liver tumor, with adjacent normal tissue and blood also included. The roughly 25 tumor region samples were profiled with Agilent mRNA microarrays so that TCRbeta repertoire diversity could be related to the local molecular phenotype. Samples yielded roughly 3.5 to 8 million productive TCRbeta reads; read depth did not differ significantly between tissue types. A total of roughly 35 specimens from 5 patients, comprising 25 or so tumor regions, 5 adjacent noncancerous liver tissues and 5 peripheral blood samples, were covered by TCRbeta repertoire sequencing.

Total RNA and DNA were co-extracted from around 18-30 mg of bulk tissue with the AllPrep DNA/RNA mini kit, without cell sorting. Surgical resection was performed in China between 2015 and early 2016 on about 5 patients with histopathologically diagnosed primary liver carcinoma. Patients had chronic HBV infection and were treatment-naive at sampling. Five spatially separated regions were sampled from each tumor: the superior, inferior, left-lateral and right-lateral poles, plus the tumor centre. Histological examination found more than 80% viable tumor cells in every tumor sample. Fresh tumor and adjacent tissue pieces were bisected, with one half stored in RNAlater at -80 degrees C and the other half sent for histology. What the research found in general, with its limitations: Because sequencing covered only the TCR beta chain and unpaired alpha chains were not captured, true repertoire diversity is likely underestimated. Comparison of CD4+ and CD8+ T cell repertoires was precluded by the use of bulk unsorted samples. Only about 7.5-24% of top clones were found in all five regions of a tumor, suggesting spatial heterogeneity of tumor-infiltrating T cells. Only four or five patients were included in the study, and the authors note that the findings should be validated in a larger study. Compared with blood, tumors had a significantly larger share of the repertoire taken up by the top 250 clones (p = 0.039). Repertoire overlap was found to be higher between tumor regions (mean approximately 35%) than between tumor-adjacent (approximately 17%) or tumor-blood (about 15%) pairs, consistent with antigen-driven expansion.

Note on this clonotype: Its antigen is currently not known. The junction shows a germline mismatch at one end, possibly a read error.

In the germline V gene, CDR1 corresponds to SGHAT and CDR2 to FQNNGV. The CDR3 starts with the cysteine, ends with the phenylalanine, and has 17 residues. Solely the CDR3 DNA is kept, with 51 bases framed from the first base. TCRbeta-specific cDNA was reverse-transcribed from approximately 500 ng total RNA using a constant-region primer and ProtoScript II reverse transcriptase. The TCRbeta libraries were prepared through three rounds of nested multiplex PCR following a slightly modified ARM-PCR procedure. Each of the first two PCR rounds ran for approximately 10 cycles using multiplex TRBV1-TRBV30 forward primers together with a Cbeta reverse primer. A final 25-cycle PCR with Deep VentR polymerase added sample barcodes and Illumina adapters. Before sequencing, amplicons between 200 and 500 bp were purified from gel using a QIAquick gel extraction kit. An Illumina HiSeq 2500 was used to sequence the TCRbeta amplicons with 250-bp paired-end reads. The study's processing was this. To recover full CDR3 sequences, reads were quality-trimmed using Trimmomatic v0.33 and paired reads were then merged using FLASH v1.2.11. V, D and J germline segments were assigned to the rearranged TCRbeta sequences using MiGEC v1.2.1b. Clonotype statistics and Shannon-Wiener diversity indices were computed with VDJtools v1.0.0. To cut down on sampling bias, every analysis after diversity analysis relied on just the 250 most abundant clonotypes from each sample. The public reads were reanalyzed by TCRdb: fastp trimming at Q25, MiXCR alignment, in-frame beta chains only. When rows share a CDR3 protein, they turn into one entry using the most common DNA and genes. The V and J calls follow TCRdb's processing rather than the paper's. This sample holds about 70,000 distinct CDR3 sequences; roughly 69% were observed only once. In total, the top ten clones hold 28% of the sample.

This TCR came from a middle-aged man with primary liver carcinoma and hepatitis B virus infection. Here the chain combines TRBV11-2 and TRBJ2-2, and 9 junction bases match TRBD1. Source material: liver tumor tissue from sampling region 4. Interpreted using the paper, the cell subset or site label stands for: tumor region T4, right-lateral pole. CDR3 loop: CASSFDWDRVGTGEPFF. At the DNA level, the sequence is TGTGCCAGCAGCTTTGATTGGGACAGGGTCGGCACTGGGGAGCCGTTTTTT.